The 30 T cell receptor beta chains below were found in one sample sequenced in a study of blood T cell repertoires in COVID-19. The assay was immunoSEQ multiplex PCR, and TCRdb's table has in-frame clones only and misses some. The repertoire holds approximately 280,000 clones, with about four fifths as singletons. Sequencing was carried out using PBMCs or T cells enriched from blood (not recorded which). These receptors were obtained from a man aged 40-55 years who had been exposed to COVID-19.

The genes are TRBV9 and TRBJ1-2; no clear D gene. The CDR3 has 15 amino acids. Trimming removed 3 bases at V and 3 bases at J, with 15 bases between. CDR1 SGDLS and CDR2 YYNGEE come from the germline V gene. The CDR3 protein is CASSGQRVKYYGYTF. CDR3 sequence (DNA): TGTGCCAGCAGCGGCCAGAGGGTAAAGTACTATGGCTACACCTTC. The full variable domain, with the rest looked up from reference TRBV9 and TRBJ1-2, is DSGVTQTPKHLITATGQRVTLRCSPRSGDLSVYWYQQSLDQGLQFLIQYYNGEERAKGNILERFSAQQFPDLHSELNLSSLELGDSALYFCASSGQRVKYYGYTFGSGTRLTVV.

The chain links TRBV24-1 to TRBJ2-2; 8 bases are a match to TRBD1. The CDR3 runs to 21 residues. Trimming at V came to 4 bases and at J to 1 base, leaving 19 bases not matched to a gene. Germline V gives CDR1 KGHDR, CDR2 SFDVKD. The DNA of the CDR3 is TGTGCCACCAGTGACCCATCCAGACAGGGGTCCCCCGCAGTGAACACCGGGGAGCTGTTTTTT. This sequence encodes CATSDPSRQGSPAVNTGELFF.

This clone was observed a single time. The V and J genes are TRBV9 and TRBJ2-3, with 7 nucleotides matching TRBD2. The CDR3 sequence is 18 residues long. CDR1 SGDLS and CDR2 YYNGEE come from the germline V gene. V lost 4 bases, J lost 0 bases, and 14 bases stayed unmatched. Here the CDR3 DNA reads TGTGCCAGCAGCCCCCTTCGATGGGGGGGAGGTAGCACAGATACGCAGTATTTT. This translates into CASSPLRWGGGSTDTQYF.

In DNA, the CDR3 is TGTGCCAGCAGTTACTCGATCGGCACACTAGATGGAAACACCATATATTTT. Translated, it gives CASSYSIGTLDGNTIYF. This chain connects TRBV6-2 or TRBV6-3 to TRBJ1-3; D unresolved. The V end lost 0 bases, the J end lost 3 bases, and 15 bases lay between the germline ends. Germline CDR1 is MNHEY and CDR2 is SVGEGT. This CDR3 has 17 amino acids.

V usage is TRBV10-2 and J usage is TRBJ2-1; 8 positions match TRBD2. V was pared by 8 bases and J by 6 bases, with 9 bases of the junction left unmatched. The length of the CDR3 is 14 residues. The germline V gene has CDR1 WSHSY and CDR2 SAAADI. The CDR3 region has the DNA TGCGCCAGCCGCCCGGGAGGGAGCATCAATGAGCAGTTCTTC. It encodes CASRPGGSINEQFF.

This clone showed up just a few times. The CDR3 is CASSQVGSYSNYGYTF. CDR3 DNA sequence: TGTGCCAGCAGCCAAGTCGGGAGTTATTCTAACTATGGCTACACCTTC. The rearrangement uses TRBV3-1 (or the pseudogene TRBV3-2) and TRBJ1-2; D uncertain. Per germline, CDR1 LGHDT and CDR2 YNNKEL (reference sequence). V was pared by 1 base and J by 0 bases, with 12 bases between. The CDR3 has 16 amino acids.

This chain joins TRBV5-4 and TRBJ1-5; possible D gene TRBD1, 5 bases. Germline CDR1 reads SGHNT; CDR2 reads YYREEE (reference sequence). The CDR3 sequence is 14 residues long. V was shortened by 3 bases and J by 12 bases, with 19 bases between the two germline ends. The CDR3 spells CASSSGGTSDNQHF. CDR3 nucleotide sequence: TGTGCCAGCAGCTCTGGGGGGACGTCGGATAACCAGCATTTT.

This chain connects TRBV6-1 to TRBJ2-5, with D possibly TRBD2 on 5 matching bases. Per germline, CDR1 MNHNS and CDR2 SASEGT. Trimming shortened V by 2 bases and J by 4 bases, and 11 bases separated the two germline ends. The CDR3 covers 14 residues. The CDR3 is CASSERRGSETQYF. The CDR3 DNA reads TGTGCCAGCAGTGAACGTCGGGGTTCAGAGACCCAGTACTTC.

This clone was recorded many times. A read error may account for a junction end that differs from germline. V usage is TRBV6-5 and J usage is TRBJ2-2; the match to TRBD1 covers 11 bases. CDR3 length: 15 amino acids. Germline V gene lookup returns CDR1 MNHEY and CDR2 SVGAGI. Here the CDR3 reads CAGSTPGQGAGELFF. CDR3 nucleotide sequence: TGTGCCGGCAGCACACCGGGACAGGGGGCCGGGGAGCTGTTTTTT.

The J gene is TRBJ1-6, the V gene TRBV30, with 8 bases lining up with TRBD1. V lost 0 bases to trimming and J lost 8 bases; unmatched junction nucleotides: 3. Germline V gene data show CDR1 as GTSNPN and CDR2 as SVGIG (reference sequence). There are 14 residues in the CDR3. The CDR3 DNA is TGTGCCTGGAGTGTAGACAGGGGATATTCACCCCTCCACTTT. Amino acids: CAWSVDRGYSPLHF.

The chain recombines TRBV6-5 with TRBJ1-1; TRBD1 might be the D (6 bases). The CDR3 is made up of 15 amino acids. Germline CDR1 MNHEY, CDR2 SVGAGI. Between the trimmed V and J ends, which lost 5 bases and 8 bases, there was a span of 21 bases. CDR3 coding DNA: TGTGCCAGCAGTCTCGACAGGCCCCCTACTTCGGAAGCTTTCTTT. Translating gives CASSLDRPPTSEAFF.

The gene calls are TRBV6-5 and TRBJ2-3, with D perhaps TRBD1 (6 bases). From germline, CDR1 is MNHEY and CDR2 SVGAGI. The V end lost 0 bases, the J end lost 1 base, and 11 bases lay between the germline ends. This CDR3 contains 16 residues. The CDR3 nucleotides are TGTGCCAGCAGTTACTCAGGGGACAAGGGCACAGATACGCAGTATTTT. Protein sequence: CASSYSGDKGTDTQYF.

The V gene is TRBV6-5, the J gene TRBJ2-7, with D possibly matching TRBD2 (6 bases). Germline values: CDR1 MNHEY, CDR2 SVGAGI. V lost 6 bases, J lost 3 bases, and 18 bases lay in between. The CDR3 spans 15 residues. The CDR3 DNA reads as TGTGCCAGCAGAGACGGCGGGAACTTATTCTACGAGCAGTACTTC. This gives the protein CASRDGGNLFYEQYF.

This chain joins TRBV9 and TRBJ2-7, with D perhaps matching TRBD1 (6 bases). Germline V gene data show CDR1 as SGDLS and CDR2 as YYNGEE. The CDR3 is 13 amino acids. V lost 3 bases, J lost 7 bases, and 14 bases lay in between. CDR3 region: CASSAHSGEEQYF. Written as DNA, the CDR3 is TGTGCCAGCAGCGCTCATTCAGGGGAAGAGCAGTACTTC.

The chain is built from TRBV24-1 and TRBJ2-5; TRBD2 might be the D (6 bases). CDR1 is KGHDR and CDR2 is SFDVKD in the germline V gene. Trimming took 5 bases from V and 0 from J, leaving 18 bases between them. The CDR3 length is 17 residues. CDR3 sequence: CATSVVSGGGNQETQYF. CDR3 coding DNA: TGTGCCACCAGTGTTGTTAGTGGGGGAGGAAACCAAGAGACCCAGTACTTC.

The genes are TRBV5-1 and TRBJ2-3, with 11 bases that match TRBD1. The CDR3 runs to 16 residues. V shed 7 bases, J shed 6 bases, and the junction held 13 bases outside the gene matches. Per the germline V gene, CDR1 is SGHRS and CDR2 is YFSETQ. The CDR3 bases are TGCGCCAGCGGGAGGAGCGGACAGGGGGCATGGGATACGCAGTATTTT. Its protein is CASGRSGQGAWDTQYF.

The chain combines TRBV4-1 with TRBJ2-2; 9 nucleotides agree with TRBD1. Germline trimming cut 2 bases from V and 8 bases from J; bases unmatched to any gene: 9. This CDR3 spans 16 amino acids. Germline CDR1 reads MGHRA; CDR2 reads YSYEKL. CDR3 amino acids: CASSQWGQGVQGELFF. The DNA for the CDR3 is TGCGCCAGCAGCCAATGGGGACAGGGTGTACAGGGGGAGCTGTTTTTT.

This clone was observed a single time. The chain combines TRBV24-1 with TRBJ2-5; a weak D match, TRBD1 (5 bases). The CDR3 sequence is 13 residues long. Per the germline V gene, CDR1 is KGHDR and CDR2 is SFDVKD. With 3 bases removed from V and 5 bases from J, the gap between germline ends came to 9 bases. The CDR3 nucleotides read TGTGCCACCAGTGATGGGGCCGTGGAGACCCAGTACTTC. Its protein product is CATSDGAVETQYF.

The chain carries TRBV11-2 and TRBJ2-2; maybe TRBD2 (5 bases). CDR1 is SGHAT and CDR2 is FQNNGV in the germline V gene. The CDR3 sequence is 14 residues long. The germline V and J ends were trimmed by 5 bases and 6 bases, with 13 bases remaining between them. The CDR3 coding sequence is TGTGCCAGCAGCGTGGGGAGCAGGTCCGGGGAGCTGTTTTTT. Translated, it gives CASSVGSRSGELFF.

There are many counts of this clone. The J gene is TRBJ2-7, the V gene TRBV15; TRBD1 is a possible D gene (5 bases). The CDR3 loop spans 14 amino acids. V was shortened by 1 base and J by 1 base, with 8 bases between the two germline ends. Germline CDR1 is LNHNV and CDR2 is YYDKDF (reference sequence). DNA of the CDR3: TGTGCCACCAGCAGAGGACAGACTTCCTACGAGCAGTACTTC. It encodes CATSRGQTSYEQYF.

CDR3 sequence reads: CASSTPRDRGKTGELFF. CDR3 coding DNA: TGTGCCAGCAGTACCCCGCGGGACAGAGGCAAAACCGGGGAGCTGTTTTTT. The rearrangement links TRBV27 to TRBJ2-2; D is perhaps TRBD1 (7 bases). Germline V gives CDR1 MNHEY, CDR2 SMNVEV (reference sequence). Trimming removed 5 bases at V and 5 bases at J, with 21 bases between. The CDR3 is 17 residues long.

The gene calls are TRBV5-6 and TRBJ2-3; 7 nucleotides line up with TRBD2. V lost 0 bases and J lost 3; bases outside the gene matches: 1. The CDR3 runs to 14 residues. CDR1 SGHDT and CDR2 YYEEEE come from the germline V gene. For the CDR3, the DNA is TGTGCCAGCAGCTTGGGACTAGCTACAGATACGCAGTATTTT. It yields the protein CASSLGLATDTQYF.

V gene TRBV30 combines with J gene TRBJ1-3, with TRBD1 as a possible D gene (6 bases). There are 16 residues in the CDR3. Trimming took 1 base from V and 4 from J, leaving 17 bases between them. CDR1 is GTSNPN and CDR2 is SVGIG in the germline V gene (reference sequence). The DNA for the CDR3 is TGTGCCTGGAGTGGTGCGGGGGCTAACGGGGGAAACACCATATATTTT. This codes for CAWSGAGANGGNTIYF.

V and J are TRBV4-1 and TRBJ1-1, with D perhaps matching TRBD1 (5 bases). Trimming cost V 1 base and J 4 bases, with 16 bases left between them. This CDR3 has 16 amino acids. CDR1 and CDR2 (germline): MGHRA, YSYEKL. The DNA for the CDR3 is TGCGCCAGCAGCCAAGTGTCGGGGGGGGTCGTCACTGAAGCTTTCTTT. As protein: CASSQVSGGVVTEAFF.

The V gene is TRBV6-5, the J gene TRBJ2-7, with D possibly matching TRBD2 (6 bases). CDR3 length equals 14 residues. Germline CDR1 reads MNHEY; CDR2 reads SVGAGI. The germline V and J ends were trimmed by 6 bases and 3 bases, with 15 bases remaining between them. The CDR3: CASSRWGVHYEQYF. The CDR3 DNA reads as TGTGCCAGCAGCAGGTGGGGGGTACACTACGAGCAGTACTTC.

CDR3 DNA: TGTGCCAGTAGCTCCCAGGGGGGCTTCACTGAGCAGTTCTTC. As protein: CASSSQGGFTEQFF. The gene calls are TRBV19 and TRBJ2-1, with D possibly being TRBD1 (7 bases). This CDR3 is built from 14 residues. CDR1 and CDR2 (germline): LNHDA, SQIVND (reference sequence). V was clipped by 6 bases and J by 9 bases, with 18 bases between them.

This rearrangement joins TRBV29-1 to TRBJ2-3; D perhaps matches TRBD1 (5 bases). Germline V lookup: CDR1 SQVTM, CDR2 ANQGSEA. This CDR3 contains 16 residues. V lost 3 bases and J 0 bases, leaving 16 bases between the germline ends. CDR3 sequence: CSVEVSQGKSTDTQYF. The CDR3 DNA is TGCAGCGTTGAGGTATCGCAGGGTAAGAGCACAGATACGCAGTATTTT.

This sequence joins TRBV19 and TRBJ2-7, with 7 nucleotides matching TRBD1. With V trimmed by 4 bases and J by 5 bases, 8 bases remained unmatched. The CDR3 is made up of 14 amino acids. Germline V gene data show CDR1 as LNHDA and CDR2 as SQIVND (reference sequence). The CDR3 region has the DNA TGTGCCAGTAGTACCTACAGGGGAAACGACGAGCAGTACTTC. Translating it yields CASSTYRGNDEQYF.

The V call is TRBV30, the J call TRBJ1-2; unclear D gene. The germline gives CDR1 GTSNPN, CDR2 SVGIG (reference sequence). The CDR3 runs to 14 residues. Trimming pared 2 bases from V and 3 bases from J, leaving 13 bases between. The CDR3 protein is CAWSIQTKHYGYTF. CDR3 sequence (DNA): TGTGCCTGGAGTATACAGACGAAACACTATGGCTACACCTTC.

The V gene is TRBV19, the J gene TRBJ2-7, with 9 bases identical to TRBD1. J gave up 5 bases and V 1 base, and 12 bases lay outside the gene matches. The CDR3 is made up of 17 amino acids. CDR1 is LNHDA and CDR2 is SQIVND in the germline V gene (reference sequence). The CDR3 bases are TGTGCCAGTAGTATAGGCCCTCCTCGGACAGGGGACCACGAGCAGTACTTC. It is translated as CASSIGPPRTGDHEQYF.